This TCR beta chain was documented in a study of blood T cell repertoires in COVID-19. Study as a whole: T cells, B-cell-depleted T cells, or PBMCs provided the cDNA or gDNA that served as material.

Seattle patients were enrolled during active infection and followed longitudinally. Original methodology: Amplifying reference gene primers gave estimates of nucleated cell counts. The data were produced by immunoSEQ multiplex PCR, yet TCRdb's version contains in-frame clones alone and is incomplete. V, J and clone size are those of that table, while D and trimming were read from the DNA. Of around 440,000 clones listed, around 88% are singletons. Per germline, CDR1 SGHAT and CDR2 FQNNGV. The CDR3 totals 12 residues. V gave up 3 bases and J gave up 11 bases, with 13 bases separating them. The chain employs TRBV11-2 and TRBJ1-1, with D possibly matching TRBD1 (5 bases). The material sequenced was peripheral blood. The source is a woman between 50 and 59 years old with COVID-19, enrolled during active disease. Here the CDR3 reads CASSFTRAGAFF. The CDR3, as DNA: TGTGCCAGCAGCTTCACCAGGGCTGGCGCTTTCTTT. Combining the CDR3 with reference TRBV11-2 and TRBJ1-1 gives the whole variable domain EAGVAQSPRYKIIEKRQSVAFWCNPISGHATLYWYQQILGQGPKLLIQFQNNGVVDDSQLPKDRFSAERLKGVDSTLKIQPAKLEDSAVYLCASSFTRAGAFFGQGTRLTVV.